The 26 T cell receptor beta chains below all came from one sample that was sequenced in a study of cytomegalovirus exposure and HLA in healthy donors. With 60 Vbeta and 13 Jbeta primers, the PCR was carried out. Sequencing used immunoSEQ multiplex PCR; TCRdb keeps in-frame clones, though not all of them. The ten top clones account for around 4.8%, within a sample of 30,000 to 35,000 clones. The sequencing input was PBMCs. Every receptor here comes from a woman in her thirties or forties in good health and CMV-seropositive.

The chain combines TRBV14 with TRBJ1-2; TRBD1 matches at 7 bases. This CDR3 is built from 15 residues. Germline values: CDR1 SGHDN, CDR2 FVKESK. Trimming removed 4 bases from V and 2 bases from J; junction bases left unmatched: 7. CDR3 sequence reads: CASSLTGTANYGYTF. The CDR3 coding sequence is TGTGCCAGCAGCCTTACCGGGACAGCGAACTATGGCTACACCTTC.

The V call is TRBV5-6, the J call TRBJ1-5, with D perhaps TRBD1 (5 bases). Germline assignment: CDR1 SGHDT and CDR2 YYEEEE. This CDR3 is built from 17 residues. Trimming left V 2 bases short and J 0 bases short, with 15 bases between. CDR3 DNA: TGTGCCAGCAGCTTCCAGGGCACCAGGTATAGCAATCAGCCCCAGCATTTT. It specifies CASSFQGTRYSNQPQHF.

The V gene is TRBV9, the J gene TRBJ1-3; TRBD1 might be the D (5 bases). The V gene's germline CDR1 is SGDLS and CDR2 YYNGEE. The CDR3 has 15 residues. Deletions cut 0 bases from V and 2 bases from J, with 9 bases between. CDR3 residues: CASSVDYRPGNTIYF. Written as DNA, the CDR3 is TGTGCCAGCAGCGTAGATTACAGGCCTGGAAACACCATATATTTT.

V gene TRBV30 combines with J gene TRBJ2-7; 8 bases line up with TRBD2. This CDR3 spans 13 amino acids. Germline V gives CDR1 GTSNPN, CDR2 SVGIG (reference sequence). Trimming at V came to 2 bases and at J to 6 bases, leaving 6 bases not matched to a gene. Here the CDR3 reads CAWSLRGRSEQYF. The CDR3 nucleotides are TGTGCCTGGAGTCTTCGCGGGAGGAGCGAGCAGTACTTC.

J is TRBJ2-7 and V is TRBV29-1; D may be TRBD2 (6 bases). The V end lost 7 bases, the J end lost 4 bases, and 11 bases lay between the germline ends. CDR3 size: 11 residues. From germline, CDR1 is SQVTM and CDR2 ANQGSEA. CDR3 DNA sequence: TGCAGCGCTAGAGCGGGTTACGAGCAGTACTTC. Translated, it gives CSARAGYEQYF.

This sequence joins TRBV7-9 and TRBJ2-5, with D possibly matching TRBD1 (6 bases). V was pared by 4 bases and J by 0 bases, with 12 bases between. CDR1 is SEHNR and CDR2 is FQNEAQ in the germline V gene (reference sequence). This CDR3 contains 15 residues. The CDR3 nucleotides are TGTGCCAGCAGCTCTCGACAGGACCACCAAGAGACCCAGTACTTC. Translating gives CASSSRQDHQETQYF.

CDR3 protein: CASSLLFRTGSYTF. CDR3 in DNA: TGTGCCAGCAGTCTCTTATTCCGCACAGGGAGCTACACCTTC. V is TRBV28 and J is TRBJ1-2; weak D call: TRBD1 (6 bases). This CDR3 has 14 amino acids. The V and J ends lost 5 bases and 9 bases respectively, with 19 bases between them. The germline V gene has CDR1 MDHEN and CDR2 SYDVKM.

CDR3 DNA: TGTGCCAGCAGCGGCGGAACAGGGGCTAAGGAGGAAAAACTGTTTTTT. It is translated as CASSGGTGAKEEKLFF. The chain combines TRBV9 with TRBJ1-4; 7 bases line up with TRBD1. In germline, CDR1 is SGDLS, CDR2 YYNGEE. CDR3 length: 16 amino acids. V shed 3 bases and J 8 bases; nucleotides not matched to a gene: 13.

The V gene is TRBV6-1, the J gene TRBJ2-7, with TRBD2 identical over 11 bases. The CDR3 extends over 15 amino acids. CDR1 and CDR2 (germline): MNHNS, SASEGT. V shed 8 bases and J 0 bases; nucleotides not matched to a gene: 6. The CDR3 loop reads CASGLAGNPSYEQYF. For the CDR3, the DNA is TGTGCCAGCGGACTAGCGGGCAACCCCTCCTACGAGCAGTACTTC.

The chain couples TRBV4-1 to TRBJ2-7, with D tentatively TRBD2 (6 bases). The CDR3 extends over 13 amino acids. From germline, CDR1 is MGHRA and CDR2 YSYEKL. V dropped 0 bases and J dropped 9 bases, with 12 bases sitting between them. CDR3: CASSQDLEGTQYF. CDR3 bases: TGCGCCAGCAGCCAAGATCTGGAGGGAACGCAGTACTTC.

The rearrangement links TRBV5-6 to TRBJ2-1, with D possibly being TRBD2 (5 bases). The V gene's germline CDR1 is SGHDT and CDR2 YYEEEE. The CDR3 runs to 15 residues. Trimming stripped 4 bases from V and 8 bases from J, with 19 bases between. The CDR3 nucleotides read TGTGCCAGCAGCCTCGGGGTCCAAAGCCAATATGAGCAGTTCTTC. Its translation: CASSLGVQSQYEQFF.

V and J are TRBV28 and TRBJ1-4, with 10 bases fitting TRBD1. CDR3 length equals 18 residues. Germline loops: CDR1 MDHEN, CDR2 SYDVKM. Losses at the gene ends were 3 bases for V and 5 bases for J; bases not matched to a gene: 12. CDR3 region: CASSFSPGTGAANEKLFF. As DNA, the CDR3 is TGTGCCAGCAGTTTCAGTCCCGGGACAGGGGCCGCCAATGAAAAACTGTTTTTT.

The V gene is TRBV10-1, the J gene TRBJ2-2, with 8 bases identical to TRBD2. V lost 6 bases and J lost 2; bases outside the gene matches: 2. The CDR3 has 14 amino acids. Germline CDR1 reads WNHNN; CDR2 reads SYGVQD (reference sequence). CDR3 amino acids: CASRLAGNTGELFF. In nucleotides, the CDR3 is TGCGCCAGCAGGCTAGCGGGTAACACCGGGGAGCTGTTTTTT.

The chain joins TRBV27 to TRBJ2-7; 8 nucleotides align to TRBD1. V trimming: 6 bases; J trimming: 0 bases; junction bases outside the gene matches: 7. The CDR3 has 15 residues. Germline V CDR1 and CDR2: MNHEY, SMNVEV (reference sequence). This CDR3 is CASRAGQENSYEQYF. DNA of the CDR3: TGTGCCAGCAGGGCGGGACAGGAAAACTCCTACGAGCAGTACTTC.

The rearrangement links TRBV27 to TRBJ1-1; 7 bases match TRBD1. Germline lookup yields CDR1 MNHEY and CDR2 SMNVEV (reference sequence). The CDR3 sequence is 14 residues long. V lost 4 bases and J lost 8; bases outside the gene matches: 10. CDR3 sequence reads: CASSYPLGTVEAFF. Written as DNA, the CDR3 is TGTGCCAGCAGTTACCCCCTGGGGACAGTCGAAGCTTTCTTT.

V usage is TRBV18 and J usage is TRBJ2-7, with D perhaps TRBD1 (5 bases). This CDR3 is 16 amino acids long. Germline V gene sequence: CDR1 KGHSH, CDR2 LQKENI. V was pared by 3 bases and J by 5 bases, with 20 bases between. CDR3 nucleotide sequence: TGTGCCAGCTCACCCGCTATAACAGGCGGATCCGACGAGCAGTACTTC. Its translation: CASSPAITGGSDEQYF.

The chain joins TRBV19 to TRBJ1-2, with 8 positions matching TRBD1. Germline trimming cut 4 bases from V and 2 bases from J; bases unmatched to any gene: 0. The CDR3 is 13 residues long. CDR1 is LNHDA and CDR2 is SQIVND in the germline V gene (reference sequence). The CDR3 spells CASSRDRNYGYTF. The CDR3 DNA sequence: TGTGCCAGTAGTAGGGACAGGAACTATGGCTACACCTTC.

The chain has TRBV10-3 and TRBJ2-7, with 7 nucleotides matching TRBD1. Germline CDR1 is ENHRY and CDR2 is SYGVKD. V was clipped by 8 bases and J by 2 bases; unmatched bases: 6. This CDR3 contains 13 residues. CDR3: CAISTGPTYEQYF. The CDR3 DNA sequence: TGTGCCATCTCGACAGGGCCCACCTACGAGCAGTACTTC.

The chain is built from TRBV27 and TRBJ2-7; 10 nucleotides align to TRBD2. The CDR3 spans 14 residues. Germline assignment: CDR1 MNHEY and CDR2 SMNVEV (reference sequence). The trim removed 6 bases at V and 7 bases at J, leaving 9 bases unmatched. The CDR3 loop is CASSLLAGVREQYF. The CDR3 DNA reads TGTGCCAGCAGCCTCCTAGCGGGAGTAAGGGAGCAGTACTTC.

V and J are TRBV28 and TRBJ1-4; possibly TRBD1 for D (5 bases). This CDR3 region has 15 residues. V was shortened by 3 bases and J by 10 bases, with 18 bases between the two germline ends. CDR1 and CDR2 (germline): MDHEN, SYDVKM. CDR3 amino acids: CASSLLKAGQGKLFF. The CDR3 DNA reads TGTGCCAGCAGTTTGTTGAAGGCAGGGCAGGGAAAACTGTTTTTT. The full variable domain, completed using reference TRBV28 and TRBJ1-4, is DVKVTQSSRYLVKRTGEKVFLECVQDMDHENMFWYRQDPGLGLRLIYFSYDVKMKEKGDIPEGYSVSREKKERFSLILESASTNQTSMYLCASSLLKAGQGKLFFGSGTQLSVL.

The rearrangement uses TRBV30 and TRBJ1-2, with D maybe TRBD1 (5 bases). The CDR3 loop spans 13 amino acids. Per germline, CDR1 GTSNPN and CDR2 SVGIG (reference sequence). V was clipped by 0 bases and J by 7 bases, with 12 bases between them. CDR3 residues: CAWSVGRGPGYTF. CDR3 coding DNA: TGTGCCTGGAGTGTGGGTAGGGGTCCTGGCTACACCTTC.

The gene calls are TRBV7-2 and TRBJ2-2; D might be TRBD2 (6 bases). The germline CDR1 and CDR2 sequences are SGHTA and FQGNSA. The CDR3 runs to 17 residues. V shed 0 bases and J shed 3 bases, with 14 bases lying between them. Here the CDR3 DNA reads TGTGCCAGCAGCTTAGCAACGGGAGATGCGTACACCGGGGAGCTGTTTTTT. It codes for CASSLATGDAYTGELFF.

V gene TRBV7-9 combines with J gene TRBJ1-1; no clear D. This CDR3 has 14 amino acids. V gave up 5 bases and J gave up 3 bases, with 13 bases separating them. Germline lookup yields CDR1 SEHNR and CDR2 FQNEAQ (reference sequence). CDR3 amino acids: CASSPNRGDTEAFF. The CDR3 DNA sequence: TGTGCCAGCAGCCCTAATCGCGGGGACACTGAAGCTTTCTTT.

This rearrangement joins TRBV20-1 to TRBJ1-1; no firm D call. Deletions cut 1 base from V and 7 bases from J, with 7 bases between. The CDR3 has 11 residues. Looked up from germline, CDR1 is DFQATT and CDR2 is SNEGSKA (reference sequence). The chain's CDR3 is CSARANGEAFF. CDR3 coding DNA: TGCAGTGCTAGAGCTAACGGTGAAGCTTTCTTT.

This chain connects TRBV30 to TRBJ2-1; D might be TRBD1 (5 bases). This CDR3 has 11 amino acids. The V gene's germline CDR1 is GTSNPN and CDR2 SVGIG (reference sequence). V was clipped by 1 base and J by 9 bases, with 7 bases between them. The CDR3: CAWSDRGEQFF. CDR3 in DNA: TGTGCCTGGAGTGATAGGGGTGAGCAGTTCTTC.

As regards this clone: One end of the junction does not line up with germline, which may come from a read error. CDR3 sequence: CASSEGTPMNTEAFF. CDR3 bases: TGTGCCAGCAGCGAAGGCACACCAATGAACACTGAAGCTTTCTTT. The V gene is TRBV2, the J gene TRBJ1-1; D is uncertain. This CDR3 contains 15 residues. CDR1 and CDR2 (germline): SNHLY, FYNNEI.